The 19 T cell receptor beta chains below were found in one sample sequenced in a study of shared clonotypes between healthy human individuals (TCRdb year 2020). For the CD8 naive samples, CD45RO-negative cells were positively selected for CCR7, yielding a CD45RA+CCR7+ population from which TemRA cells were excluded. Library preparation was by the immunoSEQ multiplex PCR assay. Held by TCRdb, this immuneACCESS table contains in-frame sequences only and omits some clones. Under half of the omission traces to an unresolved V gene where checked; the cause of the rest is unknown. This sample gives about 680,000 clones in total; 92% of them show up just once. The top ten constitute approximately 24% of the sample. The sample was naive CD8+ T cells sorted from blood. The cell subset or site label of this sample denotes: CD45RA+CCR7+. All receptors derive from a man aged 25 to 40 in good health.

This chain connects TRBV7-9 to TRBJ1-2; D gene unclear. The V gene lost 0 bases and the J gene lost 3 bases, with 14 bases spanning the gap. The germline gives CDR1 SEHNR, CDR2 FQNEAQ (reference sequence). The CDR3 has 16 amino acids. The CDR3 DNA is TGTGCCAGCAGCTTAGCTCAACTGGGGTTTTACTATGGCTACACCTTC. Protein sequence: CASSLAQLGFYYGYTF.

This rearrangement joins TRBV11-3 to TRBJ2-1, with 8 bases fitting TRBD1. This CDR3 is 16 amino acids long. The germline gives CDR1 SGHNT, CDR2 YENEEA. Trimming cost V 5 bases and J 6 bases; bases outside gene matches: 12. The CDR3 region has the DNA TGTGCCAGCAGCCCGCGAGGACAGGGATTAGGCAATGAGCAGTTCTTC. Protein sequence: CASSPRGQGLGNEQFF.

This chain links TRBV19 with TRBJ1-2; 7 nucleotides line up with TRBD1. Unmatched junction bases numbered 9, after V lost 3 bases and J lost 5 bases. This CDR3 is 15 amino acids long. From germline, CDR1 is LNHDA and CDR2 SQIVND (reference sequence). CDR3 amino acids: CASSMRDSRNYGYTF. The CDR3 coding sequence is TGTGCCAGTAGTATGAGGGACAGCCGCAATTATGGCTACACCTTC.

V and J are TRBV7-3 and TRBJ2-7, with 11 bases aligning to TRBD2. The CDR3 is 14 amino acids. Germline trimming cut 5 bases from V and 6 bases from J; bases unmatched to any gene: 6. Germline assignment: CDR1 SGHTA and CDR2 FQGTGA. The CDR3 bases are TGTGCCAGCAGCCCACTAGCGGGAGATAGCGAGCAGTACTTC. It codes for CASSPLAGDSEQYF.

The genes are TRBV27 and TRBJ2-1; 7 positions match TRBD2. Germline V lookup: CDR1 MNHEY, CDR2 SMNVEV (reference sequence). The junction had 3 bases not matched to a gene; V was cut back by 0 bases and J by 4 bases. This CDR3 spans 15 amino acids. The CDR3 is CASSLSVGGYNEQFF. CDR3 bases: TGTGCCAGCAGTTTATCGGTGGGGGGGTACAATGAGCAGTTCTTC.

CDR3: CASSSQGPGELFF. The CDR3 bases are TGTGCCAGCAGTTCGCAGGGACCCGGGGAGCTGTTTTTT. The genes are TRBV27 and TRBJ2-2; D is tentatively TRBD1 or TRBD2 (5 bases each). Germline CDR1 is MNHEY and CDR2 is SMNVEV (reference sequence). With 4 bases removed from V and 6 bases from J, the gap between germline ends came to 9 bases. The CDR3 has 13 residues.

There are a few counts of this clone. V and J are TRBV19 and TRBJ1-1; D not resolved. Germline V gene lookup returns CDR1 LNHDA and CDR2 SQIVND (reference sequence). V shed 5 bases and J shed 0 bases, with 7 bases lying between them. The CDR3 runs to 13 residues. CDR3 coding DNA: TGTGCCAGTAGTCAGCTGGTGAACACTGAAGCTTTCTTT. Its translation is CASSQLVNTEAFF.

This clone turned up a few times. The V call is TRBV25-1, the J call TRBJ1-2; possibly TRBD1 for D (5 bases). CDR1 is MGHDK and CDR2 is SYGVNS in the germline V gene. V was clipped by 1 base and J by 8 bases, with 8 bases between them. This CDR3 has 12 amino acids. The CDR3 loop is CASSESQGGYTF. Here the CDR3 DNA reads TGTGCCAGCAGTGAATCCCAGGGCGGCTACACCTTC.

The chain joins TRBV7-8 to TRBJ2-7; a possible D gene is TRBD2 (7 bases). This CDR3 is built from 16 residues. Germline lookup yields CDR1 SGHVS and CDR2 FQNEAQ. Trimming left V 0 bases short and J 1 base short, with 13 bases between. The CDR3 DNA follows: TGTGCCAGCAGCTTAGCACCAGAGGGGGGGTCCTACGAGCAGTACTTC. Translation: CASSLAPEGGSYEQYF.

The chain combines TRBV27 with TRBJ2-7; D is possibly TRBD2 (5 bases). CDR1 and CDR2 (germline): MNHEY, SMNVEV (reference sequence). Trimming left V 2 bases short and J 7 bases short, with 15 bases between. The CDR3 sequence is 14 residues long. The CDR3: CASSLLGGWGEQYF. CDR3 nucleotides: TGTGCCAGCAGTTTACTCGGCGGGTGGGGTGAGCAGTACTTC.

The rearrangement uses TRBV2 and TRBJ2-7; tentatively, D is TRBD2 (6 bases). This CDR3 is 18 amino acids long. Trimming left V 5 bases short and J 4 bases short, with 27 bases between. Germline V CDR1 and CDR2: SNHLY, FYNNEI. The CDR3 loop is CASSSGFYRGGTGYEQYF. CDR3 nucleotide sequence: TGTGCCAGCAGTTCCGGGTTCTACCGGGGCGGGACGGGGTACGAGCAGTACTTC.

The chain links TRBV13 to TRBJ2-3; TRBD2 aligns across 10 bases. Germline V gene lookup returns CDR1 PRHDT and CDR2 FYEKMQ (reference sequence). The CDR3 is made up of 17 amino acids. V lost 5 bases, J lost 6 bases, and 14 bases stayed unmatched. The CDR3 nucleotides are TGTGCCAGCAGCCCCTGGACTAGCGGAACAAGGGAGGATACGCAGTATTTT. Amino acids: CASSPWTSGTREDTQYF.

This chain connects TRBV28 to TRBJ2-3; D assignment may be TRBD1 or TRBD2 (6 bases each). This CDR3 spans 16 amino acids. Germline lookup yields CDR1 MDHEN and CDR2 SYDVKM. Trimming removed 3 bases from V and 1 base from J, with 14 bases in between. This CDR3 is CASSFSAGQGTDTQYF. CDR3 DNA: TGTGCCAGCAGTTTTTCCGCGGGACAAGGCACAGATACGCAGTATTTT.

This clone has a handful of counts. V and J are TRBV30 and TRBJ1-2, with TRBD1 as a possible D gene (5 bases). V lost 5 bases, J lost 5 bases, and 12 bases lay in between. CDR3 size: 12 residues. Germline V gives CDR1 GTSNPN, CDR2 SVGIG (reference sequence). The CDR3 protein is CAWSGTEYGYTF. The CDR3 DNA reads as TGTGCCTGGTCCGGGACGGAGTATGGCTACACCTTC.

This chain uses TRBV7-9 with TRBJ2-1, with TRBD1 identical over 8 bases. The CDR3 has 16 residues. Trimming removed 2 bases from V and 5 bases from J; junction bases left unmatched: 8. CDR1 and CDR2 from the germline V gene are SEHNR and FQNEAQ (reference sequence). For the CDR3, the DNA is TGTGCCAGCAGCTTAAAGCAATCGACAGGGGACAATGAGCAGTTCTTC. As protein: CASSLKQSTGDNEQFF.

This chain connects TRBV25-1 to TRBJ2-6, with TRBD1 matching 8 bases. From germline, CDR1 is MGHDK and CDR2 SYGVNS. The trim removed 7 bases at V and 2 bases at J, leaving 10 bases unmatched. The CDR3 is 17 residues long. CDR3 sequence reads: CASIPQGAPTGANVLTF. The CDR3 DNA follows: TGTGCCAGCATCCCTCAGGGGGCGCCGACTGGGGCCAACGTCCTGACTTTC.

The chain carries TRBV25-1 and TRBJ2-5; the match to TRBD1 covers 8 bases. The V and J ends lost 2 bases and 2 bases, in that order; junction bases with no gene match: 1. CDR1 and CDR2 from the germline V gene are MGHDK and SYGVNS. This CDR3 comprises 14 residues. This CDR3 is CASSEQGAQETQYF. The DNA for the CDR3 is TGTGCCAGCAGTGAACAGGGGGCTCAAGAGACCCAGTACTTC. Combining the CDR3 with reference TRBV25-1 and TRBJ2-5 gives the whole variable domain EADIYQTPRYLVIGTGKKITLECSQTMGHDKMYWYQQDPGMELHLIHYSYGVNSTEKGDLSSESTVSRIRTEHFPLTLESARPSHTSQYLCASSEQGAQETQYFGPGTRLLVL.

This sequence joins TRBV11-2 and TRBJ2-3, with D hard to call. Germline V gives CDR1 SGHAT, CDR2 FQNNGV. This CDR3 has 16 residues. V dropped 1 base and J dropped 2 bases, with 13 bases sitting between them. The CDR3 nucleotides read TGTGCCAGCAGCTTAGTGTCCCCTGGGATCACAGATACGCAGTATTTT. Its translation is CASSLVSPGITDTQYF.

The chain couples TRBV5-1 to TRBJ2-3; 8 positions match TRBD2. CDR1 is SGHRS, CDR2 YFSETQ, per germline. CDR3 length equals 15 residues. V trimming: 4 bases; J trimming: 5 bases; junction bases outside the gene matches: 9. The CDR3 is CASSPRRLAGDTQYF. CDR3 sequence (DNA): TGCGCCAGCAGCCCCCGAAGGCTAGCGGGAGATACGCAGTATTTT.